This TCR beta chain was sequenced in a study of blood T cells in healthy people across ages. This clonotype was counted at least ten times. Its target is unknown. Notes on the study in general: TCR beta diversity was tightly associated with the proportion of naive T cells.

The V end was cut by 7 bases, the J end by 8 bases, with 20 bases between. There are 14 residues in the CDR3. CDR1 is MNHNY, CDR2 SVGAGI, per germline (reference sequence). Using a J-beta primer mix together with a sample-barcoded 5' primer, a second PCR was run for roughly 7 to 12 cycles. All cDNA molecules were each tagged by a template-switch adaptor with 12 random nucleotides. TCRdb reprocessed the 5' RACE reads via MiXCR and lists one record per CDR3 protein. The sample holds 540,000 or so distinct CDR3 sequences; around 48% are singletons and the top ten take around 24%. This TCR was sampled from a man older than 75 in good health. V usage is TRBV6-6 and J usage is TRBJ1-2; possibly TRBD1 for D (5 bases). The sequenced sample was blood. Here the CDR3 reads CASTPGPEVEGYTF. CDR3 DNA sequence: TGTGCCAGCACACCGGGACCTGAGGTGGAGGGCTACACCTTC.